The clone carrying this T cell receptor beta chain was detected only a few times. Its specificity is unknown. Germline lookup yields CDR1 LNHNV and CDR2 YYDKDF (reference sequence). V was clipped by 2 bases and J by 1 base, with 12 bases between them. The CDR3 has 17 residues. This specimen comes from a study of CD8+CD57+ T cells in acquired aplastic anemia. Findings and caveats of the study: Patients versus controls showed no significant CD8+ Simpson's diversity difference.

Previously, flow cytometry had revealed CD8+CD57+ cell expansion in the patients chosen for sequencing. Investigators profiled TCR beta VDJ and CDR3 from genomic DNA template. TCRdb fed the reads into MiXCR, producing one record per CDR3 protein. The table lists roughly 170,000 distinct CDR3 sequences, nearly 50% of them singletons, with 10% to 15% in the top ten. This TCR was sampled from a human donor with aplastic anemia. The gene calls are TRBV15 and TRBJ1-6, with D perhaps TRBD1 (6 bases). What was sequenced was sorted CD4+, CD8+, or CD8+CD57+ T cells (not recorded which) from PBMCs. Here the CDR3 reads CATSRTGKSSYNSPLHF. The CDR3 coding sequence is TGTGCCACCAGCAGAACAGGGAAGAGTTCCTATAATTCACCCCTCCACTTT.